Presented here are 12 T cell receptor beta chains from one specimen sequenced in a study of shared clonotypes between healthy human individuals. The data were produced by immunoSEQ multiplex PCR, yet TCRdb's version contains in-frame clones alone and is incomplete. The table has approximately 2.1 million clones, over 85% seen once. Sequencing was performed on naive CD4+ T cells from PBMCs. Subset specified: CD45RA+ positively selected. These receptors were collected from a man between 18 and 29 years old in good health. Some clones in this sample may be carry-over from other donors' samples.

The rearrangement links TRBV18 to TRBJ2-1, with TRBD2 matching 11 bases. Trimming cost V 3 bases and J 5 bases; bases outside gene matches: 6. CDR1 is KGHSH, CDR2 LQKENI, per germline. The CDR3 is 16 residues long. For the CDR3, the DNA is TGTGCCAGCTCACCGAGACTAGCGGGAATCGACAATGAGCAGTTCTTC. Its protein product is CASSPRLAGIDNEQFF.

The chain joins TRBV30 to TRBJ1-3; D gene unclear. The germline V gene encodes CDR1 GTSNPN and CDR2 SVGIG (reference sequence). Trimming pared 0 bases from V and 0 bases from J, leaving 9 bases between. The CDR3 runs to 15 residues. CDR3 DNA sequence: TGTGCCTGGAGTGTTAACAGACTCTCTGGAAACACCATATATTTT. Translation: CAWSVNRLSGNTIYF.

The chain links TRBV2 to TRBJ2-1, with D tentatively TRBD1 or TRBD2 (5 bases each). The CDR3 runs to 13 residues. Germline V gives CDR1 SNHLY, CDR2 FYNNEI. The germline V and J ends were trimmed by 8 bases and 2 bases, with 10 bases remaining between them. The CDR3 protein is CASYRDPYNEQFF. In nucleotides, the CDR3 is TGTGCCAGCTACCGGGACCCCTACAATGAGCAGTTCTTC.

CDR3 nucleotides: TGCGCCAGCAGCCAACCCGGGACGGGACAGCTTCTACGTCTAGCCAAAAACATTCAGTACTTC. Translating gives CASSQPGTGQLLRLAKNIQYF. The chain uses TRBV4-1 and TRBJ2-4; 7 bases line up with TRBD1. The CDR3 loop spans 21 amino acids. Germline lookup yields CDR1 MGHRA and CDR2 YSYEKL. V shed 2 bases and J 0 bases; nucleotides not matched to a gene: 19.

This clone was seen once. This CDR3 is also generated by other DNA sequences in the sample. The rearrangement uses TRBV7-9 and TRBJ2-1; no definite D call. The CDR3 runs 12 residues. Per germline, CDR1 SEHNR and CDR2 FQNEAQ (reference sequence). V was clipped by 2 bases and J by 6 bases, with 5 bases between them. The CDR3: CASSLKGNEQFF. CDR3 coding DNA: TGTGCCAGCAGCTTAAAGGGCAATGAGCAGTTCTTC.

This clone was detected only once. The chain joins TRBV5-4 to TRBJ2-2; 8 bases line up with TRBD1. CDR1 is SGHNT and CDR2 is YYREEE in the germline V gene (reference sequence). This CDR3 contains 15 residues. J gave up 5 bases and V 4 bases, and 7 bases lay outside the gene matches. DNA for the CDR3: TGTGCCAGCAGCCCAGGACAGGGCATGACCGGGGAGCTGTTTTTT. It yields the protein CASSPGQGMTGELFF.

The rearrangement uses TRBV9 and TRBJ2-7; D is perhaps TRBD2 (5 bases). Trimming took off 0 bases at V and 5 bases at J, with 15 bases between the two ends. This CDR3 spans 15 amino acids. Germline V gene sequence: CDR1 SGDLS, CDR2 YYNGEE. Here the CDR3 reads CASSVALAGAHEQYF. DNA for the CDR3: TGTGCCAGCAGCGTAGCTCTAGCCGGAGCCCACGAGCAGTACTTC.

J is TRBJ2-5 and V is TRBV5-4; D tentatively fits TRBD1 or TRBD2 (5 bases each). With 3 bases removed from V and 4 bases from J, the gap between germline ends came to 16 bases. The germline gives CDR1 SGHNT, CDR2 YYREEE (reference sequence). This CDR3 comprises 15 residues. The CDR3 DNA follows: TGTGCCAGCAGCTGGAGGCCTGGGCAGGGAGAGACCCAGTACTTC. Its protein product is CASSWRPGQGETQYF.

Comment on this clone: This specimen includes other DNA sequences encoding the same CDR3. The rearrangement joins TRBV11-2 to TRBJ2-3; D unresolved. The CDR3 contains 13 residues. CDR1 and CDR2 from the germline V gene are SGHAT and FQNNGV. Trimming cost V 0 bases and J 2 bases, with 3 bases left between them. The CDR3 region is CASSLDFTDTQYF. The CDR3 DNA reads TGTGCCAGCAGCTTAGATTTCACAGATACGCAGTATTTT.

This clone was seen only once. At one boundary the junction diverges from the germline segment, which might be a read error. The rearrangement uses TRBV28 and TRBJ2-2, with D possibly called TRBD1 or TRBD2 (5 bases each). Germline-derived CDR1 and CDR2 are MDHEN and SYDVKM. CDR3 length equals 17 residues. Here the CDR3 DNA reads TGTGCCAGCAGTGTATGGGATCGGGGCATCCCCACCGGGGAGCTGTTTTTT. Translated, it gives CASSVWDRGIPTGELFF.

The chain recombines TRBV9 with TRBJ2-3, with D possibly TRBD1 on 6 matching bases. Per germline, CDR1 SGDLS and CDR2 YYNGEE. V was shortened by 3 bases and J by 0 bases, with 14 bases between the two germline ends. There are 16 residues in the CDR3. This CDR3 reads CASSEGQRTSTDTQYF. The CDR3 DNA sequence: TGTGCCAGCAGCGAGGGACAACGAACTAGCACAGATACGCAGTATTTT.

The CDR3 sequence is CASSPSAGSSYEQYF. CDR3 coding DNA: TGTGCCAGCAGCCCCTCGGCAGGGAGCTCCTACGAGCAGTACTTC. The chain combines TRBV5-4 with TRBJ2-7; D tentatively reads TRBD1 or TRBD2 (5 bases each). The germline V gene has CDR1 SGHNT and CDR2 YYREEE (reference sequence). CDR3 length: 15 amino acids. V shed 4 bases and J shed 0 bases, with 14 bases lying between them.